This T cell receptor (beta chain) was observed in a study of T-cell reconstitution after alpha-beta-depleted transplantation in children. Preparation of the TCRbeta library was carried out with unique molecular identifiers. Each CDR3 protein gets one entry after TCRdb re-called the PCR reads with MiXCR. Of about 360,000 distinct CDR3 sequences in the sample, roughly 14% are singletons; the top ten hold about 4.5%. Germline V gene data show CDR1 as ENHRY and CDR2 as SYGVKD. Trimming took off 3 bases at V and 6 bases at J, with 17 bases between the two ends. The CDR3 length is 16 residues. This clonotype was seen a handful of times.

Sequenced here: PBMCs, sampled from the stem cell graft. V and J are TRBV10-3 and TRBJ2-2, with D perhaps matching TRBD1 (5 bases). The sequence derives from a human donor who donated a stem cell graft to a child with Fanconi anemia. CDR3 residues: CAISDSRKGKAGELFF. DNA of the CDR3: TGTGCCATCAGTGACTCGAGGAAGGGGAAAGCCGGGGAGCTGTTTTTT.